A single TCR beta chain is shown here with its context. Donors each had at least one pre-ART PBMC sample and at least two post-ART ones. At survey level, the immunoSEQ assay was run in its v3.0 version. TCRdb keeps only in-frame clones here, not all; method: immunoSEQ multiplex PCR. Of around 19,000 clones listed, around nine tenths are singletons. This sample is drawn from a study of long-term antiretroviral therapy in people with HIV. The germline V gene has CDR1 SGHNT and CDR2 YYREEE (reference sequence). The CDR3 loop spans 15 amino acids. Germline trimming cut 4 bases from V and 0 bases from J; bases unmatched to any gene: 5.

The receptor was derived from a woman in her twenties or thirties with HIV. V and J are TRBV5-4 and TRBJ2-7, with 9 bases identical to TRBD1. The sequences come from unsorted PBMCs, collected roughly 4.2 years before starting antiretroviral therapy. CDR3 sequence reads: CASSMGQGLSYEQYF. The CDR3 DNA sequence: TGTGCCAGCAGCATGGGACAGGGCCTCTCCTACGAGCAGTACTTC.